Listed below are T cell receptor beta chains from one sample, sequenced in a study of control samples from healthy donors and cancer patients. Clones were read by immunoSEQ multiplex PCR, and TCRdb kept only the in-frame ones, dropping some. This sample has some 190,000 clones, with over 80% found just once. Sequencing was carried out using blood. These receptor sequences come from a man aged 30 to 45 in good health. Each CDR3 is given with its conserved first and last residue.

j_call: TRBJ2-1
cdr3_length: 15
v_call: TRBV27
cdr3_aa: CASSPLGRGDNEQFF

j_call: TRBJ1-1
cdr3_length: 13
v_call: TRBV7-8
cdr3_aa: CASSLGQATEAFF

j_call: TRBJ1-1
cdr3_length: 17
v_call: TRBV9
cdr3_aa: CASSVSPVFGRGAEAFF

j_call: TRBJ1-6
cdr3_length: 11
v_call: TRBV10-3
cdr3_aa: CGQGGNSPLHF

j_call: TRBJ1-1
cdr3_length: 13
v_call: TRBV2
cdr3_aa: CATRRLMNTEAFF

j_call: TRBJ2-1
cdr3_length: 15
v_call: TRBV5-1
cdr3_aa: CASSFGGSSYNEQFF

j_call: TRBJ1-5
cdr3_length: 13
v_call: TRBV27
cdr3_aa: CASSSGFGQPQHF

j_call: TRBJ2-7
cdr3_length: 16
v_call: TRBV4-1
cdr3_aa: CASSHRLTGWPYEQYF

j_call: TRBJ2-7
cdr3_length: 11
v_call: TRBV6-5
cdr3_aa: CASKGPHEQYF

j_call: TRBJ1-1
cdr3_length: 13
v_call: TRBV14
cdr3_aa: CASSFSLNTEAFF

j_call: TRBJ1-6
cdr3_length: 13
v_call: TRBV2
cdr3_aa: CASLMQGNSPLHF

j_call: TRBJ2-4
cdr3_length: 15
v_call: TRBV5-6
cdr3_aa: CASHSGTSGTNIQYF

j_call: TRBJ1-5
cdr3_length: 17
v_call: TRBV4-1
cdr3_aa: CASSQRDRVYSNQPQHF

j_call: TRBJ1-5
cdr3_length: 12
v_call: TRBV19
cdr3_aa: CASREINQPQHF

j_call: TRBJ1-6
cdr3_length: 15
v_call: TRBV18
cdr3_aa: CASSPERTDNSPLHF